These 22 T cell receptor beta chains were all obtained from the same sample, sequenced in a study of T cell repertoires in cytomegalovirus infection. TCRdb re-called the reads through MiXCR, storing one row per CDR3 protein. Among about 360,000 distinct CDR3 sequences listed, 15% to 20% were seen once. The sequencing sample was made of PBMCs. The receptor set was obtained from a human donor in good health (CMV status not recorded). Some clones in this sample may be carry-over from other donors' samples.

Only a few counts were recorded for this clonotype. This sequence joins TRBV7-9 and TRBJ2-7; D might be TRBD1 (6 bases). The CDR3 sequence is 13 residues long. Per germline, CDR1 SEHNR and CDR2 FQNEAQ (reference sequence). V was shortened by 6 bases and J by 5 bases, with 14 bases between the two germline ends. The DNA for the CDR3 is TGTGCCAGCAGACCCCCCAACAGGGACGAGCAGTACTTC. It translates to CASRPPNRDEQYF.

This clonotype showed up just a few times. The chain joins TRBV7-2 to TRBJ2-7; no definite D call. CDR1 is SGHTA, CDR2 FQGNSA, per germline. The CDR3 is made up of 13 amino acids. With 0 bases removed from V and 7 bases from J, the gap between germline ends came to 10 bases. The CDR3 DNA reads as TGTGCCAGCAGCTTAGCCCCGATGAGGGAGCAGTACTTC. This encodes CASSLAPMREQYF.

Many counts were recorded for this clonotype. The chain has TRBV7-2 and TRBJ2-7, with D possibly being TRBD1 (6 bases). The germline gives CDR1 SGHTA, CDR2 FQGNSA. V was pared by 5 bases and J by 4 bases, with 18 bases between. The CDR3 is 15 residues long. DNA of the CDR3: TGTGCCAGCAGCCAGGGACACCTAAAGGGTTACGAGCAGTACTTC. Its translation is CASSQGHLKGYEQYF.

J is TRBJ2-3 and V is TRBV5-1; 15 bases match TRBD2. From germline, CDR1 is SGHRS and CDR2 YFSETQ. The V and J ends lost 4 bases and 10 bases, in that order; junction bases with no gene match: 10. The CDR3 is 16 residues long. CDR3 nucleotide sequence: TGCGCCAGCAGCACAGGGACTAGCGGGGGGCCCATCTCGCAGTATTTT. Its translation is CASSTGTSGGPISQYF.

This clonotype was found many times. The chain is built from TRBV7-2 and TRBJ2-2; tentatively, D is TRBD1 (5 bases). Germline assignment: CDR1 SGHTA and CDR2 FQGNSA. CDR3 length equals 13 residues. The V end was cut by 4 bases, the J end by 7 bases, with 10 bases between. CDR3 amino acids: CASSSQDHGELFF. CDR3 coding DNA: TGTGCCAGCAGCTCACAGGATCACGGGGAGCTGTTTTTT.

The sample holds many counts of this clonotype. The chain is built from TRBV12-3 or TRBV12-4 and TRBJ2-5; TRBD2 matches at 9 bases. This CDR3 spans 15 amino acids. Trimming at V came to 3 bases and at J to 5 bases, leaving 7 bases not matched to a gene. In nucleotides, the CDR3 is TGTGCCAGCAGTTTTAGTCAGCGGGGGGTTGAGACCCAGTACTTC. Its protein is CASSFSQRGVETQYF.

This clonotype was counted many times. The V gene is TRBV12-3 or TRBV12-4, the J gene TRBJ2-3; D is unclear. This CDR3 region has 12 residues. Trimming left V 6 bases short and J 2 bases short, with 6 bases between. CDR3 nucleotide sequence: TGTGCCAGCAGGTCAGACACAGATACGCAGTATTTT. This codes for CASRSDTDTQYF.

This clonotype was counted only a few times. This rearrangement joins TRBV7-9 to TRBJ1-1; weak D call: TRBD1 (5 bases). From germline, CDR1 is SEHNR and CDR2 FQNEAQ (reference sequence). Trimming pared 5 bases from V and 0 bases from J, leaving 22 bases between. CDR3 length: 18 residues. The CDR3 coding sequence is TGTGCCAGCAGCCGGGACCTGTTGATGTTGGGGATGAACACTGAAGCTTTCTTT. It translates to CASSRDLLMLGMNTEAFF.

This clonotype was observed a few times. CDR3 sequence: CASSLGQLRGPRETQYF. CDR3 coding DNA: TGTGCCAGCAGCTTAGGCCAATTGCGGGGGCCAAGGGAGACCCAGTACTTC. The rearrangement links TRBV7-6 to TRBJ2-5, with TRBD2 as a possible D gene (7 bases). The CDR3 loop spans 17 amino acids. Trimming took off 1 base at V and 5 bases at J, with 20 bases between the two ends. Germline V gene data show CDR1 as SGHVS and CDR2 as FNYEAQ.

The chain is built from TRBV14 and TRBJ1-4, with 8 bases fitting TRBD1. The junction had 13 bases not matched to a gene; V was cut back by 4 bases and J by 3 bases. The germline CDR1 and CDR2 sequences are SGHDN and FVKESK. CDR3 length equals 18 residues. CDR3 sequence (DNA): TGTGCCAGCAGCCGATACGGGACAGGTTCTGGGGCTAATGAAAAACTGTTTTTT. It yields the protein CASSRYGTGSGANEKLFF.

This clonotype was counted many times. The chain carries TRBV10-3 and TRBJ2-1, with 11 bases fitting TRBD2. The V segment lost 7 bases and the J segment 6 bases; nucleotides outside the gene matches: 8. Germline V gene lookup returns CDR1 ENHRY and CDR2 SYGVKD. The CDR3 contains 15 residues. CDR3: CAITSTSGGLNEQFF. The CDR3 DNA reads as TGTGCCATCACTTCTACTAGCGGGGGCCTCAATGAGCAGTTCTTC.

The chain carries TRBV12-3 or TRBV12-4 and TRBJ1-3, with a possible D match to TRBD1 (6 bases). Between the trimmed V and J ends, which lost 11 bases and 4 bases, there was a span of 15 bases. CDR3 length: 13 residues. The CDR3 DNA reads TGTGCCTGGGGGGGGCTGCTCGGAAACACCATATATTTT. It yields the protein CAWGGLLGNTIYF.

This clonotype was seen a few times. The chain has TRBV12-3 or TRBV12-4 and TRBJ1-3, with 7 bases identical to TRBD1. The V segment lost 5 bases and the J segment 6 bases; nucleotides outside the gene matches: 7. This CDR3 is 14 amino acids long. The CDR3 is CASSPSGTENTIYF. The DNA for the CDR3 is TGTGCCAGCAGTCCTTCCGGGACAGAAAACACCATATATTTT.

This clonotype was seen only a few times. The rearrangement joins TRBV7-2 to TRBJ1-6; D unresolved. Trimming pared 5 bases from V and 9 bases from J, leaving 17 bases between. The CDR3 has 15 residues. Germline V gene lookup returns CDR1 SGHTA and CDR2 FQGNSA. The CDR3 reads CASSTGNLRGSPLHF. The DNA for the CDR3 is TGTGCCAGCAGCACCGGAAACCTCCGGGGTTCACCCCTCCACTTT.

The table lists this clonotype with a few counts. This chain connects TRBV11-2 to TRBJ2-1; 9 nucleotides match TRBD2. This CDR3 is 17 amino acids long. Germline V gene sequence: CDR1 SGHAT, CDR2 FQNNGV. V trimming: 3 bases; J trimming: 4 bases; junction bases outside the gene matches: 10. The CDR3 loop reads CASSLGLLAGRYNEQFF. The DNA for the CDR3 is TGTGCCAGCAGCTTGGGACTACTAGCGGGCAGGTACAATGAGCAGTTCTTC.

This clonotype was counted a few times. The V call is TRBV7-9, the J call TRBJ2-5; D unresolved. CDR1 and CDR2 (germline): SEHNR, FQNEAQ (reference sequence). The CDR3 covers 11 residues. Trimming stripped 8 bases from V and 5 bases from J, with 9 bases between. CDR3 bases: TGTGCCAGCGCAACGATGGAGACCCAGTACTTC. It codes for CASATMETQYF.

This clonotype came up a few times. V usage is TRBV6-2 or TRBV6-3 and J usage is TRBJ1-1; TRBD1 might be the D (6 bases). CDR3 length equals 13 residues. CDR1 is MNHEY, CDR2 SVGEGT, per germline. V lost 9 bases to trimming and J lost 3 bases, with 14 bases between them. The CDR3 coding sequence is TGTGCCAGTCGTCCGTCAGGGGACACTGAAGCTTTCTTT. Protein product: CASRPSGDTEAFF.

This clonotype was seen repeatedly, ten times or more. This chain's CDR3 is CASSPGGRETQYF. The CDR3 bases are TGTGCCAGCAGCCCCGGGGGCAGGGAGACCCAGTACTTC. The chain carries TRBV7-2 and TRBJ2-5; D tentatively reads TRBD1 or TRBD2 (6 bases each). CDR1 is SGHTA and CDR2 is FQGNSA in the germline V gene. The CDR3 has 13 residues. V lost 5 bases and J lost 5, with 12 bases in between.

This clonotype occurred a few times. The chain uses TRBV20-1 and TRBJ2-3; D may match TRBD1 or TRBD2 (5 bases each). V lost 6 bases to trimming and J lost 2 bases, with 15 bases between them. Germline V gives CDR1 DFQATT, CDR2 SNEGSKA (reference sequence). CDR3 length equals 14 residues. CDR3 in DNA: TGCAGTGCCCTGACCGGGACCATCACAGATACGCAGTATTTT. Its protein product is CSALTGTITDTQYF.

This clonotype was seen ten or more times. CDR3 bases: TGTGCCAGCAGTGTTACCGGCTGGGGTACAGATACGCAGTATTTT. Amino acid sequence: CASSVTGWGTDTQYF. The chain combines TRBV7-2 with TRBJ2-3; no clear D gene. From germline, CDR1 is SGHTA and CDR2 FQGNSA. The V gene lost 6 bases and the J gene lost 3 bases, with 16 bases spanning the gap. The CDR3 runs to 15 residues.

This chain uses TRBV28 with TRBJ2-1; 8 bases are a match to TRBD2. The CDR3 is made up of 17 amino acids. The V and J ends lost 0 bases and 4 bases, in that order; junction bases with no gene match: 8. Germline CDR1 reads MDHEN; CDR2 reads SYDVKM. This CDR3 reads CASSLWGSAGAYNEQFF. CDR3 coding DNA: TGTGCCAGCAGTTTATGGGGGTCAGCGGGGGCTTACAATGAGCAGTTCTTC. Full variable domain (outside the CDR3, taken from reference TRBV28 and TRBJ2-1): DVKVTQSSRYLVKRTGEKVFLECVQDMDHENMFWYRQDPGLGLRLIYFSYDVKMKEKGDIPEGYSVSREKKERFSLILESASTNQTSMYLCASSLWGSAGAYNEQFFGPGTRLTVL.

Concerning this clonotype itself: This sequence may be a read error, since a much larger clone differs from it by one base. The chain links TRBV11-2 to TRBJ2-3, with a possible D match to TRBD2 (7 bases). CDR1 is SGHAT, CDR2 FQNNGV, per germline. The ends were cut back, 4 bases at V and 2 bases at J, with 13 bases in the middle. This CDR3 is 15 amino acids long. The CDR3 DNA reads TGTGCCAGCAGCTACGAGGGGGGGCCCACAGATACGCAGTATTTT. Translation gives CASSYEGGPTDTQYF.